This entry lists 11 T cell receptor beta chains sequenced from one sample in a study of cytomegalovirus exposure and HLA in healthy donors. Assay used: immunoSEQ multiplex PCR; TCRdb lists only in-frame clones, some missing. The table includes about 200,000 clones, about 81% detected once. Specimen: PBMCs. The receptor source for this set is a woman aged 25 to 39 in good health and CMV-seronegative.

This chain's CDR3 is CASSPGLGGFDEQYF. The CDR3 DNA reads as TGTGCCAGCAGCCCGGGACTAGGAGGTTTTGACGAGCAGTACTTC. The chain links TRBV7-9 to TRBJ2-7; 8 bases are a match to TRBD2. CDR1 and CDR2 (germline): SEHNR, FQNEAQ (reference sequence). The CDR3 contains 15 residues. J lost 5 bases, V lost 5 bases, and 11 bases had no gene match.

For the CDR3, the DNA is TGTGCCAGCAGCCAAGGGACAGGGGGTGAAAAACTGTTTTTT. This codes for CASSQGTGGEKLFF. The chain has TRBV5-6 and TRBJ1-4; the match to TRBD1 covers 11 bases. Germline assignment: CDR1 SGHDT and CDR2 YYEEEE. This CDR3 is 14 amino acids long. Germline trimming cut 4 bases from V and 7 bases from J; bases unmatched to any gene: 3.

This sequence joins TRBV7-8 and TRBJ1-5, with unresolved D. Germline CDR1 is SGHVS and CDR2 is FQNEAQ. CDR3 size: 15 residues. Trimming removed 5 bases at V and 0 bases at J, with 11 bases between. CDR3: CASSTGLDSNQPQHF. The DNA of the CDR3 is TGTGCCAGCAGCACGGGTCTAGATAGCAATCAGCCCCAGCATTTT.

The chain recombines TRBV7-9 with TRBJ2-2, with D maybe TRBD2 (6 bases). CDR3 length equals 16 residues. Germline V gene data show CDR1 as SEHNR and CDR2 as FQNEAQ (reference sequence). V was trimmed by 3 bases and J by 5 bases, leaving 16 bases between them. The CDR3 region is CASSFPRVEGTGELFF. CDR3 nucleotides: TGTGCCAGCAGCTTCCCCCGGGTGGAGGGAACCGGGGAGCTGTTTTTT. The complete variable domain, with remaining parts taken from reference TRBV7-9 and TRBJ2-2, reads DTGVSQNPRHKITKRGQNVTFRCDPISEHNRLYWYRQTLGQGPEFLTYFQNEAQLEKSRLLSDRFSAERPKGSFSTLEIQRTEQGDSAMYLCASSFPRVEGTGELFFGEGSRLTVL.

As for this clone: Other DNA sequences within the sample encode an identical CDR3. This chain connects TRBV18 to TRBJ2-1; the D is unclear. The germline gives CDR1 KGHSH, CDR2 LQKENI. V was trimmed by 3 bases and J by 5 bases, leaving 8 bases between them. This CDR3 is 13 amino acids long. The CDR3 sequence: CASSPRLNNEQFF. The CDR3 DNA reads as TGTGCCAGCTCACCGCGACTCAACAATGAGCAGTTCTTC. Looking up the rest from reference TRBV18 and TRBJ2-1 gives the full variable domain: NAGVMQNPRHLVRRRGQEARLRCSPMKGHSHVYWYRQLPEEGLKFMVYLQKENIIDESGMPKERFSAEFPKEGPSILRIQQVVRGDSAAYFCASSPRLNNEQFFGPGTRLTVL.

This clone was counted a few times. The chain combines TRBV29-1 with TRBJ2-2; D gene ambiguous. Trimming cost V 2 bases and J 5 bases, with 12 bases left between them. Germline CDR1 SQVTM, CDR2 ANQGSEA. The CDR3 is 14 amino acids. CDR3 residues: CSVERLADTGELFF. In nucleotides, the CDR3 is TGCAGCGTTGAAAGATTGGCCGATACCGGGGAGCTGTTTTTT.

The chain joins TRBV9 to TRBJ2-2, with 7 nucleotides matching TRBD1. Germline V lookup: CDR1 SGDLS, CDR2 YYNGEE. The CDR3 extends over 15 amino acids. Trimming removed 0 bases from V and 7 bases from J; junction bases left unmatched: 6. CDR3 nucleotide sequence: TGTGCCAGCAGCGTAGGAGGGGGCGCGGGCGGGGAGCTGTTTTTT. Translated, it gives CASSVGGGAGGELFF.

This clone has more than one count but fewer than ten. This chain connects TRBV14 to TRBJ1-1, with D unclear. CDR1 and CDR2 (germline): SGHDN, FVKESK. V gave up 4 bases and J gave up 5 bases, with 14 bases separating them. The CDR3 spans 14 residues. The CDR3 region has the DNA TGTGCCAGCAGCCCCAAGATATCAGGTACTGAAGCTTTCTTT. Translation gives CASSPKISGTEAFF.

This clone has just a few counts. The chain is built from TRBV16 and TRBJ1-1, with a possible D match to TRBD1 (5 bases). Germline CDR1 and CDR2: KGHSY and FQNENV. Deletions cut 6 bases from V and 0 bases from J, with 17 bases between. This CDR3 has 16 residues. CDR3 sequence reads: CASSPGHLDMNTEAFF. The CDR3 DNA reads TGTGCCAGCAGTCCAGGACACCTCGACATGAACACTGAAGCTTTCTTT. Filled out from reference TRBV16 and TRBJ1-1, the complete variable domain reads GEEVAQTPKHLVRGEGQKAKLYCAPIKGHSYVFWYQQVLKNEFKFLISFQNENVFDETGMPKERFSAKCLPNSPCSLEIQATKLEDSAVYFCASSPGHLDMNTEAFFGQGTRLTVV.

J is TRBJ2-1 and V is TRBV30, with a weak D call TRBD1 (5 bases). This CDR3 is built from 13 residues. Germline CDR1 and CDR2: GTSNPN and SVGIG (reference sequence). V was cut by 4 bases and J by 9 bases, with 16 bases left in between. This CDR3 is CAWTQGWVGEQFF. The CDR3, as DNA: TGTGCCTGGACCCAGGGATGGGTCGGTGAGCAGTTCTTC.

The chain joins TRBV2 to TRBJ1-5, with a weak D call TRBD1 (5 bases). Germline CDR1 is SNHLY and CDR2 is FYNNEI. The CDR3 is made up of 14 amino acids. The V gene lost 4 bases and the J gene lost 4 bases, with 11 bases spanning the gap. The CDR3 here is CASSAGLMNQPQHF. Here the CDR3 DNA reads TGTGCCAGCAGTGCAGGGCTAATGAATCAGCCCCAGCATTTT.